This TCR beta chain derives from a study of PD-1 blockade in classical Hodgkin lymphoma. The sample's time point: newly diagnosed, previously untreated cHL patient sample. Thawed PBMCs were the source of CD4+ T cells, purified by magnetic negative selection. Using immunoSEQ multiplex PCR, the repertoire was profiled, and TCRdb retains in-frame clones only, with some absent. The profile shows some 23,000 clones, about 90% of them singletons. V was trimmed by 3 bases and J by 2 bases, leaving 8 bases between them. This CDR3 contains 14 residues. Germline loops: CDR1 LGHNA, CDR2 YSLEER. The V call is TRBV4-3, the J call TRBJ1-5; D is unclear. The clonotype was recovered from a human donor with classical Hodgkin lymphoma. The specimen sequenced was CD4+ T cells from blood. The CDR3 loop is CASSQWEGNQPQHF. CDR3 in DNA: TGCGCCAGCAGCCAGTGGGAGGGCAATCAGCCCCAGCATTTT.